A selection of T cell receptor beta chains follows, all from one sample in a study of blood T cell repertoires in COVID-19. Generated by immunoSEQ multiplex PCR, the TCRdb table keeps only in-frame clones and is missing some. The sample shows approximately 90,000 clones, about 85% of them seen only once. The sample taken for sequencing was peripheral blood. The receptors originated from an elderly man with active or convalescent COVID-19. CDR3s include the opening cysteine and the closing phenylalanine or tryptophan. D genes are given only for firm matches. Not every row has a clone size; where given, it reads once, few, many or a size class.

size: -; V: TRBV5-6; D: TRBD2; J: TRBJ2-3; CDR3: CASSSTSGGAEDTQYF; DNA: TGTGCCAGCAGCAGTACTAGCGGGGGGGCGGAAGATACGCAGTATTTT
size: -; V: TRBV19; D: -; J: TRBJ1-5; CDR3: CASSIVPGNQPQHF; DNA: TGTGCCAGTAGTATAGTACCCGGGAATCAGCCCCAGCATTTT
size: -; V: TRBV20-1; D: -; J: TRBJ2-7; CDR3: CSASPGEGDGRRAYEQYF; DNA: TGCAGTGCTAGTCCAGGGGAGGGCGACGGGCGTCGTGCCTACGAGCAGTACTTC
size: -; V: TRBV19; D: -; J: TRBJ1-5; CDR3: CASSIDRPIGGGVDQPQHF; DNA: TGTGCCAGTAGTATAGATAGACCGATCGGGGGTGGGGTGGATCAGCCCCAGCATTTT
size: -; V: TRBV28; D: -; J: TRBJ1-5; CDR3: CASSFSVDSNQPQHF; DNA: TGTGCCAGCAGTTTTTCGGTAGATAGCAATCAGCCCCAGCATTTT
size: hyperexpanded; V: TRBV7-9; D: -; J: TRBJ1-1; CDR3: CASSFPVPEAFF; DNA: TGTGCCAGCAGCTTCCCTGTTCCCGAAGCTTTCTTT
size: few; V: TRBV7-2; D: -; J: TRBJ2-5; CDR3: CASSLVVQETQYF; DNA: TGTGCCAGCAGCTTAGTAGTCCAAGAGACCCAGTACTTC
size: -; V: TRBV10-3; D: TRBD2; J: TRBJ2-1; CDR3: CAISEFDPGTTTHNEQFF; DNA: TGTGCCATCAGTGAGTTCGACCCCGGGACTACCACGCACAATGAGCAGTTCTTC
size: -; V: TRBV4-3; D: -; J: TRBJ1-3; CDR3: CASSRVHRSSGNTIYF; DNA: TGCGCCAGCAGCCGTGTACACAGGAGCTCTGGAAACACCATATATTTT
size: -; V: TRBV18; D: TRBD1; J: TRBJ1-6; CDR3: CASSPSVGRGLNSPLHF; DNA: TGTGCCAGCTCACCATCGGTCGGCAGGGGGCTTAATTCACCCCTCCACTTT
size: many; V: TRBV6-2/TRBV6-3; D: TRBD2; J: TRBJ2-7; CDR3: CASSYQRTSRYEQYF; DNA: TGTGCCAGCAGTTATCAACGGACTAGCAGGTACGAGCAGTACTTC
size: -; V: TRBV27; D: -; J: TRBJ2-2; CDR3: CASSFGTGELFF; DNA: TGTGCCAGCAGTTTTGGGACAGGGGAGCTGTTTTTT
size: once; V: TRBV27; D: -; J: TRBJ1-3; CDR3: CASPGGALSGNTIYF; DNA: TGTGCCAGTCCGGGAGGGGCTCTCTCTGGAAACACCATATATTTT
size: -; V: TRBV5-1; D: TRBD1; J: TRBJ2-1; CDR3: CASRLTGGSSGEQFF; DNA: TGCGCCAGCAGATTGACAGGGGGTTCGAGTGGTGAGCAGTTCTTC
size: -; V: TRBV15; D: -; J: TRBJ1-4; CDR3: CATGTGGFSEKLFF; DNA: TGTGCCACCGGCACTGGGGGCTTTAGTGAAAAACTGTTTTTT
size: -; V: TRBV4-1; D: -; J: TRBJ1-5; CDR3: CASSQGQYNQPQHF; DNA: TGCGCCAGCAGCCAAGGACAGTACAATCAGCCCCAGCATTTT
size: -; V: TRBV25-1; D: -; J: TRBJ2-7; CDR3: CASSFLESSYEQYF; DNA: TGTGCCAGCAGTTTCTTGGAGAGCTCCTACGAGCAGTACTTC
size: -; V: TRBV5-1; D: -; J: TRBJ1-2; CDR3: CASSLGGTNYGYTF; DNA: TGCGCCAGCAGCTTAGGGGGTACTAACTATGGCTACACCTTC
size: -; V: TRBV12-3/TRBV12-4; D: -; J: TRBJ1-2; CDR3: CASSYRDGYTF; DNA: TGTGCCAGCAGTTACAGGGACGGCTACACCTTC
size: -; V: TRBV12-5; D: TRBD1; J: TRBJ1-2; CDR3: CASGADRGVGGYTF; DNA: TGTGCTAGTGGTGCTGACAGGGGAGTAGGGGGCTACACCTTC
size: -; V: TRBV28; D: TRBD1; J: TRBJ2-7; CDR3: CASSLVTGGLGYEQYF; DNA: TGTGCCAGCAGTTTAGTAACAGGGGGCTTGGGCTACGAGCAGTACTTC
size: once; V: TRBV7-2; D: -; J: TRBJ1-3; CDR3: CASSLDPPQGSGNTIYF; DNA: TGTGCCAGCAGCTTAGACCCCCCCCAGGGCTCTGGAAACACCATATATTTT
size: medium-sized; V: TRBV11-2; D: -; J: TRBJ1-6; CDR3: CASSYNNSPLHF; DNA: TGTGCCAGCAGCTACAATAATTCACCCCTCCACTTT
size: -; V: TRBV27; D: -; J: TRBJ1-1; CDR3: CASSLSNRVYTEAFF; DNA: TGTGCCAGCAGTTTAAGTAACAGGGTATACACTGAAGCTTTCTTT
size: -; V: TRBV5-1; D: -; J: TRBJ2-5; CDR3: CASSLGGLAVTYQETQYF; DNA: TGCGCCAGCAGCTTGGGGGGGCTAGCGGTTACGTACCAAGAGACCCAGTACTTC
size: -; V: TRBV29-1; D: TRBD1; J: TRBJ1-4; CDR3: CSVEVPGQNEKLFF; DNA: TGCAGCGTTGAAGTACCGGGACAGAATGAAAAACTGTTTTTT
size: -; V: TRBV19; D: -; J: TRBJ2-7; CDR3: CASSDSAYEQYF; DNA: TGTGCCAGTAGCGACAGCGCCTACGAGCAGTACTTC
size: -; V: TRBV6-5; D: TRBD2; J: TRBJ2-3; CDR3: CATITLAGYTDTQYF; DNA: TGTGCCACCATAACCCTAGCGGGGTACACAGATACGCAGTATTTT
size: -; V: TRBV18; D: TRBD1; J: TRBJ1-2; CDR3: CASSPDPDRSQGYTF; DNA: TGTGCCAGCTCACCAGATCCGGACAGGTCTCAAGGCTACACCTTC
size: -; V: TRBV6-1; D: -; J: TRBJ1-2; CDR3: CASSELEQSYGYTF; DNA: TGTGCCAGCAGTGAATTGGAGCAGTCCTATGGCTACACCTTC
size: -; V: TRBV27; D: -; J: TRBJ1-4; CDR3: CASSFRGAVNEKLFF; DNA: TGTGCCAGCAGTTTTCGGGGGGCGGTTAATGAAAAACTGTTTTTT
size: -; V: TRBV28; D: -; J: TRBJ1-2; CDR3: CASSPPGGVFYGYTF; DNA: TGTGCCAGCAGTCCCCCTGGGGGGGTATTCTATGGCTACACCTTC
size: -; V: TRBV5-4; D: TRBD1; J: TRBJ1-6; CDR3: CASSVDQGARNSPLHF; DNA: TGTGCCAGCAGCGTAGACCAGGGGGCAAGGAATTCACCCCTCCACTTT
size: -; V: TRBV21-1; D: -; J: TRBJ2-7; CDR3: CASSSGLAGGRYEQYF; DNA: TGTGCCAGCAGCAGTGGACTAGCGGGGGGCCGCTACGAGCAGTACTTC
size: -; V: TRBV6-4; D: -; J: TRBJ1-6; CDR3: CASSETAHSRSPLHF; DNA: TGTGCCAGCAGTGAGACAGCTCATTCTAGGTCACCCCTCCACTTT
size: -; V: TRBV9; D: -; J: TRBJ2-7; CDR3: CASSVGAGTYEQYF; DNA: TGTGCCAGCAGCGTAGGGGCGGGAACCTACGAGCAGTACTTC
size: -; V: TRBV7-8; D: TRBD1; J: TRBJ2-2; CDR3: CASSLGTGPNTGELFF; DNA: TGTGCCAGCAGCTTGGGGACAGGGCCTAACACCGGGGAGCTGTTTTTT
size: many; V: TRBV27; D: TRBD1; J: TRBJ1-6; CDR3: CASRRGAGGTYNSPLHF; DNA: TGTGCCAGCAGGAGGGGGGCAGGGGGGACCTATAATTCACCCCTCCACTTT
size: -; V: TRBV7-2; D: -; J: TRBJ1-6; CDR3: CASSLASGRAGNSPLHF; DNA: TGTGCCAGCAGCTTAGCTTCCGGCAGGGCTGGAAATTCACCCCTCCACTTT
size: -; V: TRBV15; D: -; J: TRBJ1-1; CDR3: CATSRDGERSVLAFF; DNA: TGTGCCACCAGCAGAGATGGGGAGAGGTCTGTGTTGGCTTTCTTT
size: -; V: TRBV9; D: -; J: TRBJ1-4; CDR3: CASSAGHQGYGEKLFF; DNA: TGTGCCAGCAGCGCGGGCCATCAGGGGTATGGTGAAAAACTGTTTTTT
size: -; V: TRBV25-1; D: -; J: TRBJ1-5; CDR3: CASSGPRHQPQHF; DNA: TGTGCCAGCAGTGGCCCCAGACACCAGCCCCAGCATTTT
size: -; V: TRBV10-3; D: -; J: TRBJ1-1; CDR3: CAISVEGTNTEAFF; DNA: TGTGCCATCAGTGTAGAGGGAACTAACACTGAAGCTTTCTTT
size: -; V: TRBV7-9; D: -; J: TRBJ2-1; CDR3: CASTPRGGSYNEQFF; DNA: TGTGCCAGCACCCCGAGGGGGGGTTCCTACAATGAGCAGTTCTTC
size: -; V: TRBV7-9; D: TRBD1; J: TRBJ2-7; CDR3: CASSSRDRDFYEQYF; DNA: TGTGCCAGCAGCTCTCGAGACAGGGATTTTTACGAGCAGTACTTC
size: -; V: TRBV10-3; D: TRBD1; J: TRBJ2-3; CDR3: CAMGDRGQTDTQYF; DNA: TGTGCCATGGGGGACAGGGGGCAAACAGATACGCAGTATTTT
size: -; V: TRBV10-2; D: TRBD1; J: TRBJ2-7; CDR3: CASRPGQGFFDEQYF; DNA: TGCGCCAGCAGGCCCGGACAGGGGTTTTTCGACGAGCAGTACTTC
size: -; V: TRBV5-1; D: -; J: TRBJ1-1; CDR3: CASSLGADGSEAFF; DNA: TGCGCCAGCAGCTTGGGGGCGGACGGGAGTGAAGCTTTCTTT